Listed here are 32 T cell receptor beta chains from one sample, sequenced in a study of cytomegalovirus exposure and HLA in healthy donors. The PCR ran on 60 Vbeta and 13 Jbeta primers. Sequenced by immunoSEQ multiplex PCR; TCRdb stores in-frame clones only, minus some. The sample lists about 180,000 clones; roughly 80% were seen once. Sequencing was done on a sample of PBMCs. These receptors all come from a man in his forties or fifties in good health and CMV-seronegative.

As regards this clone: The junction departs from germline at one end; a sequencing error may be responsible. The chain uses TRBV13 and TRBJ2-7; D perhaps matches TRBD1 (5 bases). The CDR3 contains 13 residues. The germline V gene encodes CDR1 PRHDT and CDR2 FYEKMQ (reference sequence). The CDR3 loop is CASSPSGNYDQYF. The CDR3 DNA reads TGTGCCAGCAGCCCCTCAGGGAACTACGATCAGTACTTC.

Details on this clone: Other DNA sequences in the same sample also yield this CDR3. DNA of the CDR3: TGTGCCAGCAGCTTTGGGGGGGGCTCCTACGAGCAGTACTTC. It encodes CASSFGGGSYEQYF. The chain has TRBV7-2 and TRBJ2-7; TRBD2 agrees at 7 bases. Germline V gene lookup returns CDR1 SGHTA and CDR2 FQGNSA. The ends lost 3 bases at V and 0 bases at J; junction bases unmatched: 2. CDR3 length: 14 residues.

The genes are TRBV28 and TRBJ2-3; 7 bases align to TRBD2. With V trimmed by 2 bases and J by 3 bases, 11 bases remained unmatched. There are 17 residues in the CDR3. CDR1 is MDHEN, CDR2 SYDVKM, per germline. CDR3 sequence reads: CASSLVVWREGTDTQYF. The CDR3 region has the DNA TGTGCCAGCAGTTTAGTGGTCTGGAGGGAGGGAACAGATACGCAGTATTTT.

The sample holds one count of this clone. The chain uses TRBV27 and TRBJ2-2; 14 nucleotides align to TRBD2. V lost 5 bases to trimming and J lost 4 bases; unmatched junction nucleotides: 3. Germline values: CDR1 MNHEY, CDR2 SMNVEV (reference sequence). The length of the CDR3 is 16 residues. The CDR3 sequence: CASSTGLAGGTGELFF. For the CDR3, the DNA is TGTGCCAGCAGTACTGGACTAGCGGGGGGCACCGGGGAGCTGTTTTTT.

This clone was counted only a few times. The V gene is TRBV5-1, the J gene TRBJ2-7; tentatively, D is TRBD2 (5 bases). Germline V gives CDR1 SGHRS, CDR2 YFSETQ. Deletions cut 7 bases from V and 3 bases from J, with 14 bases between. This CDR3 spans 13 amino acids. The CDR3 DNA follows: TGCGCCAGCCGCCAGTCCGGGAACTACGAGCAGTACTTC. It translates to CASRQSGNYEQYF.

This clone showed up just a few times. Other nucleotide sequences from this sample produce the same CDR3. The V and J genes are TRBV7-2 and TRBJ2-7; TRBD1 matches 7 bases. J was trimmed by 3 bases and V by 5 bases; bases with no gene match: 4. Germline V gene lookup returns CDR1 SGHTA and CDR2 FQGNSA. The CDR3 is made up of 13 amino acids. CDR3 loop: CASSRDSYYEQYF. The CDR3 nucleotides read TGTGCCAGCAGCAGGGACAGTTACTACGAGCAGTACTTC.

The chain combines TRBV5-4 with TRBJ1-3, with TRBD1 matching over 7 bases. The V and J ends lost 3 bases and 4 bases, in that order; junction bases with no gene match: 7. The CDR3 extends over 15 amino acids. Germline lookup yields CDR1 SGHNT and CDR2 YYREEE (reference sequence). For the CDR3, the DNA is TGTGCCAGCAGCTACCGACAGGGAGGAGGAAACACCATATATTTT. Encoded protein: CASSYRQGGGNTIYF.

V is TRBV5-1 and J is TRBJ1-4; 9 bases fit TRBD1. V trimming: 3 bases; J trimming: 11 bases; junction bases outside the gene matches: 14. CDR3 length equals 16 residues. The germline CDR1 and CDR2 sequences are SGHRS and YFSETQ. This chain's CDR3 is CASSSSSGTGRAKLFF. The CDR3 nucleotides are TGCGCCAGCAGCTCCTCAAGTGGGACAGGGAGAGCTAAACTGTTTTTT.

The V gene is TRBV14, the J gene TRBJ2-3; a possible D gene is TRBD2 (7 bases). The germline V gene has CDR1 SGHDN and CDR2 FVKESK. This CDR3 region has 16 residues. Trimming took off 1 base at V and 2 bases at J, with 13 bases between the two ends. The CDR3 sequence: CASSQVAGAYTDTQYF. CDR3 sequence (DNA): TGTGCCAGCAGCCAAGTTGCGGGGGCCTACACAGATACGCAGTATTTT.

DNA for the CDR3: TGTGCCAGCAGCTTCGGGACATACTACGAGCAGTACTTC. The encoded protein is CASSFGTYYEQYF. J is TRBJ2-7 and V is TRBV5-6, with a weak D call TRBD1 (6 bases). V was clipped by 2 bases and J by 3 bases, with 9 bases between them. From germline, CDR1 is SGHDT and CDR2 YYEEEE. The CDR3 length is 13 residues.

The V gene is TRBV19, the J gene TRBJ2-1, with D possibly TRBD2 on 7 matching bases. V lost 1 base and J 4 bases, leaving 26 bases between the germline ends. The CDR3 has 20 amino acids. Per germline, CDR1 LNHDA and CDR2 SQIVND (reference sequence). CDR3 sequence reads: CASSIGPLAGGGILYNEQFF. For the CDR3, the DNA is TGTGCCAGTAGTATAGGGCCCCTGGCGGGCGGGGGCATCCTTTACAATGAGCAGTTCTTC.

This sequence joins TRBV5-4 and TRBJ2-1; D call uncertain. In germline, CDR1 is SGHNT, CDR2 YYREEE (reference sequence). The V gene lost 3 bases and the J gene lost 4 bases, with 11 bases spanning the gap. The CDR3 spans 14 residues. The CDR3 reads CASSWRTGYNEQFF. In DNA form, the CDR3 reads TGTGCCAGCAGCTGGAGAACTGGTTACAATGAGCAGTTCTTC.

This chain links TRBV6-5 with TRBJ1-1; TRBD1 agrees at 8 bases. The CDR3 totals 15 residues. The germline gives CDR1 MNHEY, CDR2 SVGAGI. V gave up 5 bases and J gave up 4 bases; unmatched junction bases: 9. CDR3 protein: CASSSDRGPTTEAFF. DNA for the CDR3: TGTGCCAGCAGTAGCGACAGGGGCCCCACCACTGAAGCTTTCTTT.

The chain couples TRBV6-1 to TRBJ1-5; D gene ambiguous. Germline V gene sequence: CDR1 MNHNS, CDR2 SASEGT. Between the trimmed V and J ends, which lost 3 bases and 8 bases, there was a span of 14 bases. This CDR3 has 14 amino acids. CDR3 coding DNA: TGTGCCAGCAGTGAGGGAGGGCATAGCAAGCCCCAGCATTTT. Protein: CASSEGGHSKPQHF.

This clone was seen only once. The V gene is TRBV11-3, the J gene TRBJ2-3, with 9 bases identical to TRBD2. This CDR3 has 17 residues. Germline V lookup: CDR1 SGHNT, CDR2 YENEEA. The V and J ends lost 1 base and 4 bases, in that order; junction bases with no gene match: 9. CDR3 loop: CASSLGRGGAFSDTQYF. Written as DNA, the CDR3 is TGTGCCAGCAGCTTAGGTCGCGGGGGGGCATTCTCAGATACGCAGTATTTT.

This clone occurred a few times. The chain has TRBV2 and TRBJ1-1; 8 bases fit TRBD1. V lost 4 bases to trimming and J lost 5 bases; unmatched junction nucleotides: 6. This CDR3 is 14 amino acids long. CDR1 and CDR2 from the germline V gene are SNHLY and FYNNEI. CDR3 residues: CASSGDRGRTEAFF. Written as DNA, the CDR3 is TGTGCCAGCAGTGGCGACAGGGGTAGGACTGAAGCTTTCTTT. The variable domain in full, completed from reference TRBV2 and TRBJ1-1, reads EPEVTQTPSHQVTQMGQEVILRCVPISNHLYFYWYRQILGQKVEFLVSFYNNEISEKSEIFDDQFSVERPDGSNFTLKIRSTKLEDSAMYFCASSGDRGRTEAFFGQGTRLTVV.

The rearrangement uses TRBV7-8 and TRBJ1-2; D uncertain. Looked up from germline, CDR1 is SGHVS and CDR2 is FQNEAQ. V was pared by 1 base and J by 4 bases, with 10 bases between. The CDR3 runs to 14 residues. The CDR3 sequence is CASSLGARFYGYTF. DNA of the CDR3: TGTGCCAGCAGCTTAGGGGCCAGGTTCTATGGCTACACCTTC.

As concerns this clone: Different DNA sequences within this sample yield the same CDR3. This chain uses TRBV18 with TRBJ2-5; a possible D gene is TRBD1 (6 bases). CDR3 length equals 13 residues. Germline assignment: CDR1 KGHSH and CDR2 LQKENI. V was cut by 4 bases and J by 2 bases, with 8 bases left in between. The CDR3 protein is CASSLQGQETQYF. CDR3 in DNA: TGTGCCAGCTCACTGCAGGGGCAAGAGACCCAGTACTTC.

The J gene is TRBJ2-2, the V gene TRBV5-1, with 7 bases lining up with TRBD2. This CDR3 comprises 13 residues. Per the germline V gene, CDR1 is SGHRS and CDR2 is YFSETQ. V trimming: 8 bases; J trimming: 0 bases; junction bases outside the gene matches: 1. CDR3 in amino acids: CASTSANTGELFF. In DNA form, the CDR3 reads TGCGCCAGTACTAGCGCGAACACCGGGGAGCTGTTTTTT.

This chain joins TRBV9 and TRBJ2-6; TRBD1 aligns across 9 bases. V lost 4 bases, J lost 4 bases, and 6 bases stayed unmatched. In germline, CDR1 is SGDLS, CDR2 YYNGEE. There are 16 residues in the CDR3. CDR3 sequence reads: CASSPRDRAGANVLTF. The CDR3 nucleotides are TGTGCCAGCAGCCCACGGGACAGGGCAGGGGCCAACGTCCTGACTTTC. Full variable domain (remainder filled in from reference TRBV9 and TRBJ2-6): DSGVTQTPKHLITATGQRVTLRCSPRSGDLSVYWYQQSLDQGLQFLIQYYNGEERAKGNILERFSAQQFPDLHSELNLSSLELGDSALYFCASSPRDRAGANVLTFGAGSRLTVL.

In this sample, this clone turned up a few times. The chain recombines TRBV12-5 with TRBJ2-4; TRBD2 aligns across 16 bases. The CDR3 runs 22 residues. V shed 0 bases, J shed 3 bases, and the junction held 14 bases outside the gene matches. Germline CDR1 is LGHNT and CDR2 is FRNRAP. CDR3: CASGLVLLVGTSGRANKNIQYF. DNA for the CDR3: TGTGCTAGTGGTTTGGTCTTACTTGTGGGGACTAGCGGGAGGGCCAACAAAAACATTCAGTACTTC.

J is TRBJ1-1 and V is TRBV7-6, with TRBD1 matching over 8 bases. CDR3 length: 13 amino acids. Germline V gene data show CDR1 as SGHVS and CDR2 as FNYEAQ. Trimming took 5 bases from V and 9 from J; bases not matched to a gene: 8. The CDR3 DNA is TGTGCCAGCAGCCTTAGGGGGACAGGCCAAGCTTTCTTT. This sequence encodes CASSLRGTGQAFF.

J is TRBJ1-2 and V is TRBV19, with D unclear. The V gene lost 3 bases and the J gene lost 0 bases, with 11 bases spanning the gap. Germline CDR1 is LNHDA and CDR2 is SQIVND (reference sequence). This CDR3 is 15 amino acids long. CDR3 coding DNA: TGTGCCAGTAGTATTGCAACGGGAGCTAACTATGGCTACACCTTC. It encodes CASSIATGANYGYTF.

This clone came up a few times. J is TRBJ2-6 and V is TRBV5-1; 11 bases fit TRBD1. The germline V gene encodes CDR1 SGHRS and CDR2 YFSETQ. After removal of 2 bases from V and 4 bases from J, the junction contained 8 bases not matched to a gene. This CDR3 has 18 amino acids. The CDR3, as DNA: TGCGCCAGCAGCTTTTTAGGACAGGGGGCGAGGGGGGCCAACGTCCTGACTTTC. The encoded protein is CASSFLGQGARGANVLTF.

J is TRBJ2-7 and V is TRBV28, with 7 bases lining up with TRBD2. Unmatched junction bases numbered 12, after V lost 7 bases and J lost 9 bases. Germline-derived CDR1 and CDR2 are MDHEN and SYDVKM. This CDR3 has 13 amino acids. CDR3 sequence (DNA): TGTGCCAGCAACGAACCAAGGGAGGGGCGGCAGTACTTC. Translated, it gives CASNEPREGRQYF.

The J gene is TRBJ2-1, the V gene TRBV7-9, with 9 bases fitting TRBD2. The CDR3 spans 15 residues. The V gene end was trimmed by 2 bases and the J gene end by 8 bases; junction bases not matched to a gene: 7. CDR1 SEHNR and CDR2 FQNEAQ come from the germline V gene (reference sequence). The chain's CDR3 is CASSLPGGRGDEQFF. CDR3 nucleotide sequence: TGTGCCAGCAGCTTACCCGGCGGGAGGGGCGATGAGCAGTTCTTC.

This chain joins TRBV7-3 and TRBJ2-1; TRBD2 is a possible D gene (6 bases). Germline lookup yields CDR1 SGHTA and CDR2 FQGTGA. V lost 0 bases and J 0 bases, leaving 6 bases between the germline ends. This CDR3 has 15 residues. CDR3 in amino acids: CASSLTRDSYNEQFF. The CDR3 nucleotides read TGTGCCAGCAGCTTAACGCGGGACTCCTACAATGAGCAGTTCTTC. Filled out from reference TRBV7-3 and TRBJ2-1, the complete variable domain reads GAGVSQTPSNKVTEKGKYVELRCDPISGHTALYWYRQSLGQGPEFLIYFQGTGAADDSGLPNDRFFAVRPEGSVSTLKIQRTERGDSAVYLCASSLTRDSYNEQFFGPGTRLTVL.

The CDR3 nucleotides read TGCAGCGTAGACGGGGGTACAGATACGCAGTATTTT. Amino acid sequence: CSVDGGTDTQYF. V usage is TRBV29-1 and J usage is TRBJ2-3; TRBD2 is a possible D gene (6 bases). The CDR3 has 12 residues. Germline V lookup: CDR1 SQVTM, CDR2 ANQGSEA. V lost 6 bases to trimming and J lost 3 bases, with 10 bases between them.

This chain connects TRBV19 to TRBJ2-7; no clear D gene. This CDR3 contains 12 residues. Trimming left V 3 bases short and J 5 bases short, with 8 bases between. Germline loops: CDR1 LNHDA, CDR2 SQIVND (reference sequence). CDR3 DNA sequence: TGTGCCAGTAGTATTTTCCCCAACGAGCAGTACTTC. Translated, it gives CASSIFPNEQYF.

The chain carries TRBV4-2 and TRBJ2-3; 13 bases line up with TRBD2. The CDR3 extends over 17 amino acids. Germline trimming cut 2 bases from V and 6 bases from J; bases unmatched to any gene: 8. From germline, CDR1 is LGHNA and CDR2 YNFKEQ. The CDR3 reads CASSQLTSGGPRDTQYF. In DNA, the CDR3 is TGTGCCAGCAGCCAACTGACTAGCGGGGGGCCACGGGATACGCAGTATTTT.

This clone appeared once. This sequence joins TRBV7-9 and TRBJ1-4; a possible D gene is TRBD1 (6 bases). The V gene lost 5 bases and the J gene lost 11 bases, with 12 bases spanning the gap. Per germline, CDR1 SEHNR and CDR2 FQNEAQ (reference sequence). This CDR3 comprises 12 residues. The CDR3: CASSNQRGKLFF. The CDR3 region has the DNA TGTGCCAGCAGCAACCAAAGGGGGAAACTGTTTTTT.

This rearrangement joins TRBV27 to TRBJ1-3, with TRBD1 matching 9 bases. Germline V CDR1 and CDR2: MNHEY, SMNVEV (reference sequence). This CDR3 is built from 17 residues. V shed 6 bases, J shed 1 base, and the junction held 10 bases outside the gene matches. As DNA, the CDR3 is TGTGCCAGCAGCAAGGGCCCCGGGACAGGGTCTGGAAACACCATATATTTT. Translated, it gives CASSKGPGTGSGNTIYF.